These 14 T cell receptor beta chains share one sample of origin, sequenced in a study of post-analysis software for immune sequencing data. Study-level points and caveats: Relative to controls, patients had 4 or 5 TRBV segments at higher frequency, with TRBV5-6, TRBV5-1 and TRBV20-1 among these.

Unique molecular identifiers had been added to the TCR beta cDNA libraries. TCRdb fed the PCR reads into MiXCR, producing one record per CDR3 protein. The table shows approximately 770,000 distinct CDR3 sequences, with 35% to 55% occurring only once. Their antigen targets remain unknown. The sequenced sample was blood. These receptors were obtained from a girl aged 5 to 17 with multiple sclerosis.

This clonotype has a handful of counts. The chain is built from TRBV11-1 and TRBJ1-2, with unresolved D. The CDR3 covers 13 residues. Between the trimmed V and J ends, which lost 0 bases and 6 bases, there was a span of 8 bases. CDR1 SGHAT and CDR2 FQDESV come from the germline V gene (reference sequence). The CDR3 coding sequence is TGTGCCAGCAGCTTAGCTGACCTCAATGGCTACACCTTC. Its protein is CASSLADLNGYTF. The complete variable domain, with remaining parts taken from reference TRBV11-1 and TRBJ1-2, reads EAEVAQSPRYKITEKSQAVAFWCDPISGHATLYWYRQILGQGPELLVQFQDESVVDDSQLPKDRFSAERLKGVDSTLKIQPAELGDSAMYLCASSLADLNGYTFGSGTRLTVV.

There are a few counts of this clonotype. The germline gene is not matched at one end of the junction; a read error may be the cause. This CDR3 reads CASNQEGESYNEQFF. In DNA form, the CDR3 reads TGTGCCAGCAACCAAGAAGGAGAATCCTACAATGAGCAGTTCTTC. The V gene is TRBV4-2, the J gene TRBJ2-1; D gene unclear. This CDR3 is 15 amino acids long. The germline V gene encodes CDR1 LGHNA and CDR2 YNFKEQ.

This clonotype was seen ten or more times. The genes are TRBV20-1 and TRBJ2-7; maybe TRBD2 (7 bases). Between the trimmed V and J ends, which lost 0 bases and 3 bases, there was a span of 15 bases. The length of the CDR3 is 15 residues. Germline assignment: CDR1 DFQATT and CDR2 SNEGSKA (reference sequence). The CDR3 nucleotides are TGCAGTGCTAGAGATCGGGGGGCCAATGACTACGAGCAGTACTTC. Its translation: CSARDRGANDYEQYF.

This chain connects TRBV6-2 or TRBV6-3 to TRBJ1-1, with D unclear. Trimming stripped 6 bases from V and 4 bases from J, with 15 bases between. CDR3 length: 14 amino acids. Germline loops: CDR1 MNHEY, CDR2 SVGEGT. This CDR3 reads CASSPGVTGTEAFF. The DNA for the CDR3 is TGTGCCAGCAGCCCCGGGGTGACCGGCACTGAAGCTTTCTTT.

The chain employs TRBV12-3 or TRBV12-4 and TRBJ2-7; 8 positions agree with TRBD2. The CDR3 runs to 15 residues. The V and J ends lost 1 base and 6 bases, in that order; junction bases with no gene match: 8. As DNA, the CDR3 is TGTGCCAGCAGTTTAGGATACGGGAGGGCCCGCGAGCAGTACTTC. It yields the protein CASSLGYGRAREQYF.

In nucleotides, the CDR3 is TGTGCCAGCAGCTTATCGGCTGGGGATAGTGAGCAGTTCTTC. Residues: CASSLSAGDSEQFF. J is TRBJ2-1 and V is TRBV11-2; no clear D gene. Trimming took off 2 bases at V and 9 bases at J, with 14 bases between the two ends. This CDR3 spans 14 amino acids. Germline loops: CDR1 SGHAT, CDR2 FQNNGV.

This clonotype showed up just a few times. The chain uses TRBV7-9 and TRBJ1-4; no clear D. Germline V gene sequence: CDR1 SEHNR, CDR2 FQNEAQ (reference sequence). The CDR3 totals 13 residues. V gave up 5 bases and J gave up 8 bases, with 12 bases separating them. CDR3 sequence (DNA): TGTGCCAGCAGCACCCCAACTAGAGAAAAACTGTTTTTT. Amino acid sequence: CASSTPTREKLFF.

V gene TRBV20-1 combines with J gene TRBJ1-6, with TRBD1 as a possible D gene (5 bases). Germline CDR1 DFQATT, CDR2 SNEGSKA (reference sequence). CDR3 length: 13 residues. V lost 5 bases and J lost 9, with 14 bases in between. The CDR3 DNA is TGCAGTGCTTGGGACGGGCTGAGTTCACCCCTCCACTTT. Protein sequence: CSAWDGLSSPLHF.

Here the CDR3 reads CASSEALAGGLLAKNIQYF. DNA of the CDR3: TGTGCCAGCAGTGAAGCCCTAGCGGGAGGGTTACTAGCCAAAAACATTCAGTACTTC. V usage is TRBV2 and J usage is TRBJ2-4, with 12 bases that match TRBD2. This CDR3 has 19 amino acids. J was trimmed by 0 bases and V by 0 bases; bases with no gene match: 6. Germline loops: CDR1 SNHLY, CDR2 FYNNEI.

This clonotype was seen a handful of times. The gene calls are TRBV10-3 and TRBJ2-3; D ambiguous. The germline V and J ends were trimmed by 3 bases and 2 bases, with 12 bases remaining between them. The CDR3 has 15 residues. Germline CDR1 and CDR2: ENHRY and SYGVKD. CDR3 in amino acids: CAISDNSPPTDTQYF. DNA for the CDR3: TGTGCCATCAGTGATAACAGCCCCCCCACAGATACGCAGTATTTT.

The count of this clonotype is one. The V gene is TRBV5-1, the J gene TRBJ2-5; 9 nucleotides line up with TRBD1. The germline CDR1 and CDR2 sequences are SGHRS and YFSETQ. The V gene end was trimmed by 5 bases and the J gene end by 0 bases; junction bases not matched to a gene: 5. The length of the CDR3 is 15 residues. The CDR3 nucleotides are TGCGCCAGCAGACGGACAGGGGTGGACCAAGAGACCCAGTACTTC. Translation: CASRRTGVDQETQYF.

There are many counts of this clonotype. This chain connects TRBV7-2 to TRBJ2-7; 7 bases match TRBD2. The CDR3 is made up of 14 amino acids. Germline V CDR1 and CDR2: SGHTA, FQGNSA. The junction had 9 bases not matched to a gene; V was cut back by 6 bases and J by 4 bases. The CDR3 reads CASSLGGGGYEQYF. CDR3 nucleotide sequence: TGTGCCAGCAGTTTGGGCGGGGGAGGGTACGAGCAGTACTTC.

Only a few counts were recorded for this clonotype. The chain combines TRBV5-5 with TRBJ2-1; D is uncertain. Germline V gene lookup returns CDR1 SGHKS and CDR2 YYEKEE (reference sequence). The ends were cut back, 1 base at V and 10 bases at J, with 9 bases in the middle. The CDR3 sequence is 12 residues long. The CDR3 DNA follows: TGTGCCAGCAGCTTGAACGATTTGGAGCAGTTCTTC. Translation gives CASSLNDLEQFF.

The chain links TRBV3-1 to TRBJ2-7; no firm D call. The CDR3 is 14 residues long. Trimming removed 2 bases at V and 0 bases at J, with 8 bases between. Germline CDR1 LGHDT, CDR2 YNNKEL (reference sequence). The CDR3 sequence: CASSQSLISYEQYF. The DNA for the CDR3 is TGTGCCAGCAGCCAAAGCCTAATCTCCTACGAGCAGTACTTC.